This TCR beta chain was identified in a study of blood T cells in healthy people across ages. Collection of around 10 milliliters of peripheral blood was performed for each donor. CDR3 length: 16 residues. For the second PCR, which ran for about 7 to 11 cycles, a sample-barcoded 5' primer and a J-beta primer mix were used. Every single cDNA molecule received a tag from a template-switch adaptor with 12 random nucleotides. One entry per CDR3 protein, called by TCRdb with MiXCR from the 5' RACE reads. This sample has about 1,600,000 distinct CDR3 sequences, with about 43% found just once. This clonotype was counted between two and nine times.

This chain uses TRBV21-1 with TRBJ2-1; the DNA was not used to check the table's D call, TRBD2. TRBV21-1 is labeled a pseudogene. The sequencing input was blood. This sequence was found in a young woman in good health. In nucleotides, the CDR3 is TGTGCCAGCAGCTCCACTAGCGGGAGCGTCTACAATGAGCAGTTCTTC. Translating it yields CASSSTSGSVYNEQFF.